This TCR beta chain derives from a study of T cell repertoires in aging, cancer and after chemotherapy. Study-level points and caveats: Age-matched healthy donors had significantly more diverse, less clonal blood TCR repertoires than untreated cancer patients. The repertoire data cannot show anything about immunological memory following chemotherapy. In healthy donors, age-related TCR diversity loss mainly reflected lost richness. In each cancer cohort, median generation probability increased across chemotherapy, suggesting thymic output rebounded.

This CDR3 region has 15 residues. V was clipped by 3 bases and J by 8 bases, with 16 bases between them. Looked up from germline, CDR1 is MNHEY and CDR2 is SVGAGI. A remark on this clonotype: Its antigen is undetermined.

TCR beta rearrangements were amplified from peripheral blood genomic DNA. A mixed TRB-A/B primer pool amplified rearranged TRB by multiplex touch-down PCR. TCRdb processed the multiplex PCR reads anew with MiXCR; each CDR3 protein has one entry. The data contain more than 10,000 distinct CDR3 sequences, around a third of them singletons. This receptor was taken from a human donor in good health. The donor label of this sample is uncertain. The sample was blood. The chain links TRBV6-5 to TRBJ1-4, with D hard to call. In DNA, the CDR3 is TGTGCCAGCAGTTATTCTTCAGCCATGGCGGAAAAACTGTTTTTT. Residues: CASSYSSAMAEKLFF.